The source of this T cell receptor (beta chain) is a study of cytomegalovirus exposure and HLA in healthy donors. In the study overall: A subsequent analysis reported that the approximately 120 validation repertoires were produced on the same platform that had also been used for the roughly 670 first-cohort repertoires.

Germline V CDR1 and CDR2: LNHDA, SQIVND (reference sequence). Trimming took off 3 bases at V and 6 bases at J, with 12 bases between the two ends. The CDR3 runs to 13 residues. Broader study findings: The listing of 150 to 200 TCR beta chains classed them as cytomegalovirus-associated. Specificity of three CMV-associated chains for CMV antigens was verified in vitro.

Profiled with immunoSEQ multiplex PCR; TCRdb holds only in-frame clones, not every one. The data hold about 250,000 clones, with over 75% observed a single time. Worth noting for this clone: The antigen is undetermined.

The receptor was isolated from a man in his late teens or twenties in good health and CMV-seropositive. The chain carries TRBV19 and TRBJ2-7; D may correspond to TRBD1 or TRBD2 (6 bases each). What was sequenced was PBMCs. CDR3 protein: CASSIRETGEQYF. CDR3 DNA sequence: TGTGCCAGTAGTATTCGGGAGACAGGCGAGCAGTACTTC.